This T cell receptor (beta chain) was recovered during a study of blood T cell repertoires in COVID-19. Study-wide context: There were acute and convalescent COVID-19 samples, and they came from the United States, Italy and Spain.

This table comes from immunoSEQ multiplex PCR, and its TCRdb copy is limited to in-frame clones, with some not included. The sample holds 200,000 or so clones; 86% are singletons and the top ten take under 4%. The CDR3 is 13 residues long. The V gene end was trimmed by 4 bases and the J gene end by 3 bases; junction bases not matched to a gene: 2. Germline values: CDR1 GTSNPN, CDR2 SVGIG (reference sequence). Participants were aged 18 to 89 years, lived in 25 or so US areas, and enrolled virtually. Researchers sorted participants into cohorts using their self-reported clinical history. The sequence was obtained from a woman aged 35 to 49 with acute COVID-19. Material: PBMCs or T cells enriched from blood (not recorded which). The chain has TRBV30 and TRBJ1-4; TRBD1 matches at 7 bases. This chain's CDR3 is CAWTDRANEKLFF. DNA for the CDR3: TGTGCCTGGACCGACAGGGCTAATGAAAAACTGTTTTTT. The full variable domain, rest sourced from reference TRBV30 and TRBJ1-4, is SQTIHQWPATLVQPVGSPLSLECTVEGTSNPNLYWYRQAAGRGLQLLFYSVGIGQISSEVPQNLSASRPQDRQFILSSKKLLLSDSGFYLCAWTDRANEKLFFGSGTQLSVL.